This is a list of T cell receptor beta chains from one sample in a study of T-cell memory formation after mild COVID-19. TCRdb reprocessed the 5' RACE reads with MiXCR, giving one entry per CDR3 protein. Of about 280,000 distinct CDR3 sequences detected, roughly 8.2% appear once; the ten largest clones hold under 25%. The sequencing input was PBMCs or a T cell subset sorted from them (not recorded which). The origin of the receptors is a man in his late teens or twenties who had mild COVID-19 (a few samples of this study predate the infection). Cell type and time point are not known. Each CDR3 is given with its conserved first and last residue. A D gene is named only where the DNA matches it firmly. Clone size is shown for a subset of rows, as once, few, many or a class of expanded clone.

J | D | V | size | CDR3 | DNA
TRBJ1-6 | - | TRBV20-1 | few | CSARDITGSPLHF | TGCAGTGCTAGAGACATTACGGGGTCACCCCTCCACTTT
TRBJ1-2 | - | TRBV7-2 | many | CASSLRITNYGYTF | TGTGCCAGCAGCTTACGCATAACTAACTATGGCTACACCTTC
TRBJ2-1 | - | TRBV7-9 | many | CASSRGPQGRRNEQFF | TGTGCCAGCAGCAGGGGCCCCCAGGGACGTCGGAATGAGCAGTTCTTC
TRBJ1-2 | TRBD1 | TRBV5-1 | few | CASSLRDRDGYTF | TGCGCCAGCAGCCTCCGGGACAGGGACGGCTACACCTTC
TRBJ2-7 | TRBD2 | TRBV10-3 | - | CAISDFGTSGGAQVPEQYF | TGTGCCATCAGTGATTTCGGTACTAGCGGGGGGGCGCAAGTTCCCGAGCAGTACTTC
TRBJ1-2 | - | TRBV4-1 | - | CASSRTGAYGYTF | TGCGCCAGCAGCCGAACGGGGGCTTATGGCTACACCTTC
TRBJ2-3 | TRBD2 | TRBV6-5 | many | CASSPMPGGEYTQYF | TGTGCCAGCAGCCCCATGCCGGGGGGGGAATATACGCAGTATTTT
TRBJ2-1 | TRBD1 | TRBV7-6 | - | CASSSRDRGVTEQFF | TGTGCCAGCAGCTCTCGGGACAGGGGGGTCACTGAGCAGTTCTTC
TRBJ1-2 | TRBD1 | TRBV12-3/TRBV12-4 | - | CASSRGQPYGYTF | TGTGCCAGCAGTAGGGGACAGCCCTATGGCTACACCTTC
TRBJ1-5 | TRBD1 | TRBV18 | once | CASSPRVVLGQVQPQHF | TGTGCCAGCTCACCACGTGTGGTTCTGGGACAGGTTCAGCCCCAGCATTTT
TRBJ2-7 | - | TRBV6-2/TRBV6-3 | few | CASSYSWDEQYF | TGTGCCAGCAGTTACTCTTGGGACGAGCAGTACTTC
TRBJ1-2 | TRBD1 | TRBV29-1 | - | CSVVGTGDRGYTF | TGCAGCGTTGTCGGGACAGGGGATCGCGGCTACACCTTC
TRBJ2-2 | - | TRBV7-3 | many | CASSLNTLGRTGELFF | TGTGCCAGCAGCTTAAATACCTTAGGCAGGACCGGGGAGCTGTTTTTT
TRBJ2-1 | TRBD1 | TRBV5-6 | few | CASSSGTGFYNEQFF | TGTGCCAGCAGCTCCGGGACAGGGTTCTACAATGAGCAGTTCTTC
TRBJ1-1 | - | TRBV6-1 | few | CASSVGTPNTEAFF | TGTGCCAGCAGTGTAGGGACACCAAACACTGAAGCTTTCTTT
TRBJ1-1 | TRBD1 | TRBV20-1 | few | CSAGTGGQAFF | TGCAGTGCGGGGACAGGGGGCCAAGCTTTCTTT
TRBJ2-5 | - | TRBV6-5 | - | CASSYRGTQYF | TGTGCCAGCAGTTATAGGGGGACCCAGTACTTC
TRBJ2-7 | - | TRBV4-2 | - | CASSQDLGSSYEQYF | TGTGCCAGCAGCCAAGACCTTGGGAGCTCCTACGAGCAGTACTTC
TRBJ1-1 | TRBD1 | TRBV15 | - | CATSTRDRNTEAFF | TGTGCCACCAGCACCCGGGACAGGAACACTGAAGCTTTCTTT
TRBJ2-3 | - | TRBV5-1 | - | CASSIAVSTDTQYF | TGCGCCAGCAGCATAGCGGTTAGCACAGATACGCAGTATTTT